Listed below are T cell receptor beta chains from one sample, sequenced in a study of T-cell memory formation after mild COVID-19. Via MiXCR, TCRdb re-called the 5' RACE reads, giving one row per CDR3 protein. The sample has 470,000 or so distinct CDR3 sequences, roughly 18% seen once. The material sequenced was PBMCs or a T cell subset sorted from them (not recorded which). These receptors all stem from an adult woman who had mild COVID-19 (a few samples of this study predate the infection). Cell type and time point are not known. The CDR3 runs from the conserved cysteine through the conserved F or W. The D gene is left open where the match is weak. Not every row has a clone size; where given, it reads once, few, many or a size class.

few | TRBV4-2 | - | CASSQPEGVEEKLFF
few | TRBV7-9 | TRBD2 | CASSLTTSGPEGQFF
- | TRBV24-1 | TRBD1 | CATSDSQGANTEAFF
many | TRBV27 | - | CASSFQGYSYEQYF
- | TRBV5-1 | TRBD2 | CASSLGGVPYNEQFF
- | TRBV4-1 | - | CASSQVRLPADTQYF
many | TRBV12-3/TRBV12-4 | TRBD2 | CASRAGGQKQYF
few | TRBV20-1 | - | CSARDEKDETGELFF
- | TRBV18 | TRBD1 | CASSPYFTGEETQYF
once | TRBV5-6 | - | CASTLGPRQQGTEAFF
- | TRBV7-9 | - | CASSQMGDPVQQFF
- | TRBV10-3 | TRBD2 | CATQLAGGPYEQYF
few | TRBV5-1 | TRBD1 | CASSLRSSGTGDGYTF
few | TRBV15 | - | CATSRDSNSNTEAFF
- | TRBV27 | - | CASSSDGTGEQFF
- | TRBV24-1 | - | CATSDSYEQFF
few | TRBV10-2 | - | CASSKDPSNQPQHF
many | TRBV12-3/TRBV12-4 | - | CASSFSRAYEQYF
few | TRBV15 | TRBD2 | CATSRDTSGEQFF
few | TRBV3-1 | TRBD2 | CASSPTHSTSGGPPYEQYF
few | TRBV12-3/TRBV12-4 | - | CASSLYGTMNTEAFF
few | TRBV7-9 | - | CASSWGVSNQPQHF
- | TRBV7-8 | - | CASSLDEAEAFF
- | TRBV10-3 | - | CAISDGPGHFNNEQFF
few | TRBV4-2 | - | CASSQDFFGGNSPLHF
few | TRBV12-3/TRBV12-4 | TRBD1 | CASSFFGQGAGDIQYF
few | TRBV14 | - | CASSPWAENIQYF
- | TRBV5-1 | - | CASSLGQRNTIYF
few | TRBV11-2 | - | CASSLSAGFYGYTF
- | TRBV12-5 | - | CASGLDRNYGYTF
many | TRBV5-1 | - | CASSLDRYTDTQYF
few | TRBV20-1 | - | CSARAGLYEQYF
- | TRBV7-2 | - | CASSTTSYSYNEQFF
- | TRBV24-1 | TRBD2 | CATSDLPLADQDNEQFF
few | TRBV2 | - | CASLGLPSYEQYF
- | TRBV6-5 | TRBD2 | CASNPGLAGEYYEQYF
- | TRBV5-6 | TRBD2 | CASSLESSGRSNEQFF
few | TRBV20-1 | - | CSAFRDMNTGELFF
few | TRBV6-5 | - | CASSRPGAGNEQFF
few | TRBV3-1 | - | CASSQGSRLVF
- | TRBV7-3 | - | CASWIRGNGYTF
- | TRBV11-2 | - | CASSPSSRGVNSGNTIYF
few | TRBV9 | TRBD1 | CASSLLRGANTEAFF
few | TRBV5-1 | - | CASSPPGLPGGEQFF
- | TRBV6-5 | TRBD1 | CASSYSGQGASYEQYF
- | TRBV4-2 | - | CASSQDLGSGFTDTQYF
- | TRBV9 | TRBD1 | CASSPRDRGPDEQYF
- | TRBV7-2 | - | CASSPTGRAITDTQYF
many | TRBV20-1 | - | CSARSGSYGYTF
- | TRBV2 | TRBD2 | CATADSGRSTYEQYF